The 24 T cell receptor beta chains below were found in one sample sequenced in a study of identical twins. TCRdb redid the calling of the 5' RACE reads with MiXCR, one entry per CDR3 protein. This table holds about 530,000 distinct CDR3 sequences, under 25% found once. This same sample was also part of a study on yellow fever vaccine responses in identical twins.

The sample was CD4+ T cells sorted from blood. The receptors shown here come from a young woman in good health.

In nucleotides, the CDR3 is TGTGCCAGCAGTTACCTCGGACAGGGAGCAGATACGCAGTATTTT. Protein product: CASSYLGQGADTQYF. This chain links TRBV6-5 with TRBJ2-3; 8 nucleotides agree with TRBD1. Trimming cost V 2 bases and J 4 bases; bases outside gene matches: 5. Germline V gives CDR1 MNHEY, CDR2 SVGAGI. The CDR3 runs 15 residues.

This clonotype showed up just a few times. The chain couples TRBV6-1 to TRBJ2-3; D remains ambiguous. In germline, CDR1 is MNHNS, CDR2 SASEGT. The CDR3 extends over 16 amino acids. The V and J ends lost 7 bases and 2 bases respectively, with 19 bases between them. CDR3: CASTPDPPLPTDTQYF. In nucleotides, the CDR3 is TGTGCCAGCACCCCGGACCCACCCTTGCCCACAGATACGCAGTATTTT.

This clonotype turned up a few times. The CDR3 is CASSPGQLASRENEKLFF. The CDR3 nucleotides read TGTGCCAGCAGCCCAGGACAGCTTGCGTCCCGAGAAAATGAAAAACTGTTTTTT. The V call is TRBV4-2, the J call TRBJ1-4, with a tentative D call TRBD1 (6 bases). Germline CDR1 is LGHNA and CDR2 is YNFKEQ. V was cut by 4 bases and J by 5 bases, with 23 bases left in between. The CDR3 spans 18 residues.

This clonotype has a handful of counts. The chain is built from TRBV12-3 or TRBV12-4 and TRBJ1-1; D not certain. This CDR3 is 12 amino acids long. V lost 3 bases, J lost 11 bases, and 13 bases lay in between. CDR3 nucleotide sequence: TGTGCCAGCAGTTTTGTTTCGGGGTTCGCTTTCTTT. Translating it yields CASSFVSGFAFF.

This rearrangement joins TRBV2 to TRBJ2-5, with D possibly matching TRBD1 (6 bases). The CDR3 consists of 12 residues. V lost 6 bases to trimming and J lost 5 bases, with 10 bases between them. Germline loops: CDR1 SNHLY, CDR2 FYNNEI. The CDR3 protein is CASRQGPETQYF. In nucleotides, the CDR3 is TGTGCCAGCAGACAGGGCCCGGAGACCCAGTACTTC.

The chain couples TRBV27 to TRBJ1-1; D uncertain. This CDR3 has 15 amino acids. Germline V gene sequence: CDR1 MNHEY, CDR2 SMNVEV (reference sequence). Trimming took 1 base from V and 1 from J, leaving 10 bases between them. For the CDR3, the DNA is TGTGCCAGCAGTTTATTTCCGCGGACGAACACTGAAGCTTTCTTT. This sequence encodes CASSLFPRTNTEAFF.

The V gene is TRBV6-2 or TRBV6-3, the J gene TRBJ2-7; D perhaps matches TRBD1 (7 bases). Germline CDR1 and CDR2: MNHEY and SVGEGT. Trimming took 7 bases from V and 2 from J, leaving 15 bases between them. The CDR3 has 14 residues. In DNA, the CDR3 is TGTGCCAGCACCCGACAGGGAGGAGCCTACGAGCAGTACTTC. Encoded protein: CASTRQGGAYEQYF.

There are a few counts of this clonotype. The chain employs TRBV5-5 and TRBJ2-7, with 10 bases that match TRBD2. CDR1 SGHKS and CDR2 YYEKEE come from the germline V gene (reference sequence). J lost 2 bases, V lost 4 bases, and 9 bases had no gene match. The CDR3 runs to 16 residues. CDR3 nucleotides: TGTGCCAGCAGCACATCTAGCGGGAGTTTTACCTACGAGCAGTACTTC. It translates to CASSTSSGSFTYEQYF.

This clonotype has only a few counts. The J gene is TRBJ1-1, the V gene TRBV29-1; TRBD1 is a possible D gene (5 bases). Per germline, CDR1 SQVTM and CDR2 ANQGSEA. V was clipped by 3 bases and J by 0 bases, with 8 bases between them. This CDR3 has 13 residues. The DNA for the CDR3 is TGCAGCGTTGACGGGGGGGTGAACACTGAAGCTTTCTTT. It translates to CSVDGGVNTEAFF.

This clonotype appeared a few times. The chain employs TRBV20-1 and TRBJ2-3; D gene uncertain. The CDR3 extends over 14 amino acids. CDR1 DFQATT and CDR2 SNEGSKA come from the germline V gene (reference sequence). The V end was cut by 1 base, the J end by 5 bases, with 13 bases between. The DNA of the CDR3 is TGCAGTGCTAGAGCCCGGTCGCGGCTAGATACGCAGTATTTT. It codes for CSARARSRLDTQYF.

This chain's CDR3 is CASSPAKSSYNEQFF. For the CDR3, the DNA is TGTGCCAGCAGCCCTGCCAAGAGCTCCTACAATGAGCAGTTCTTC. The chain has TRBV6-1 and TRBJ2-1; no definite D call. Trimming cost V 6 bases and J 0 bases, with 12 bases left between them. Germline loops: CDR1 MNHNS, CDR2 SASEGT. The CDR3 loop spans 15 amino acids.

This clonotype appeared a few times. V gene TRBV29-1 combines with J gene TRBJ2-2; D gene ambiguous. The CDR3 sequence is 13 residues long. V was shortened by 3 bases and J by 1 base, with 6 bases between the two germline ends. Per germline, CDR1 SQVTM and CDR2 ANQGSEA. DNA of the CDR3: TGCAGCGTTGATCCCTGGAACACCGGGGAGCTGTTTTTT. Translating it yields CSVDPWNTGELFF.

This clonotype was seen a few times. The rearrangement links TRBV5-1 to TRBJ2-3; TRBD1 agrees at 9 bases. This CDR3 is 16 amino acids long. V gave up 4 bases and J gave up 0 bases; unmatched junction bases: 6. CDR1 and CDR2 (germline): SGHRS, YFSETQ. The CDR3 protein is CASSPGQGTSTDTQYF. In nucleotides, the CDR3 is TGCGCCAGCAGCCCGGGACAGGGTACTAGCACAGATACGCAGTATTTT.

The chain links TRBV5-1 to TRBJ1-2; 8 bases are a match to TRBD1. There are 15 residues in the CDR3. Germline V gives CDR1 SGHRS, CDR2 YFSETQ. The trim removed 3 bases at V and 4 bases at J, leaving 8 bases unmatched. In DNA form, the CDR3 reads TGCGCCAGCAGCTGGACAGGGCGTGAAGGCTATGGCTACACCTTC. It yields the protein CASSWTGREGYGYTF.

This rearrangement joins TRBV14 to TRBJ2-1, with TRBD2 matching over 15 bases. The germline V gene has CDR1 SGHDN and CDR2 FVKESK. The CDR3 is made up of 17 amino acids. V was pared by 2 bases and J by 4 bases, with 3 bases of the junction left unmatched. CDR3 DNA sequence: TGTGCCAGCAGCCAACCCGGACTAGCGGGAGGGTACAATGAGCAGTTCTTC. Translating it yields CASSQPGLAGGYNEQFF.

The V gene is TRBV10-3, the J gene TRBJ2-3, with D uncertain. Germline V gene lookup returns CDR1 ENHRY and CDR2 SYGVKD. V was pared by 5 bases and J by 6 bases, with 12 bases between. The length of the CDR3 is 13 residues. The CDR3 sequence: CAISPAPTDTQYF. The CDR3 bases are TGTGCCATCAGTCCTGCCCCGACCGATACGCAGTATTTT.

This chain links TRBV29-1 with TRBJ2-3, with TRBD2 matching 8 bases. The CDR3 runs to 13 residues. CDR1 SQVTM and CDR2 ANQGSEA come from the germline V gene. Trimming took 4 bases from V and 3 from J; bases not matched to a gene: 3. The CDR3 protein is CSVVGRVTDTQYF. The CDR3 DNA reads as TGCAGCGTTGTCGGGAGGGTGACAGATACGCAGTATTTT.

This clonotype has a handful of counts. This rearrangement joins TRBV6-5 to TRBJ2-3, with unresolved D. The CDR3 totals 15 residues. Trimming cost V 6 bases and J 2 bases, with 15 bases left between them. Germline CDR1 MNHEY, CDR2 SVGAGI. The CDR3 bases are TGTGCCAGCAGCTATCTACCACCGAACACAGATACGCAGTATTTT. Its protein is CASSYLPPNTDTQYF.

The sample holds a few counts of this clonotype. The V and J genes are TRBV24-1 and TRBJ2-2; 11 nucleotides line up with TRBD1. Germline V gene sequence: CDR1 KGHDR, CDR2 SFDVKD. V was pared by 12 bases and J by 4 bases, with 6 bases of the junction left unmatched. CDR3 length: 14 residues. The CDR3 reads CASTGTGGTGELFF. DNA for the CDR3: TGTGCCTCAACCGGGACAGGGGGCACCGGGGAGCTGTTTTTT.

V gene TRBV10-3 combines with J gene TRBJ2-7; TRBD2 matches 11 bases. This CDR3 spans 19 amino acids. Germline V lookup: CDR1 ENHRY, CDR2 SYGVKD. J lost 5 bases, V lost 8 bases, and 23 bases had no gene match. The CDR3 protein is CAICLASISGRAFADEQYF. As DNA, the CDR3 is TGTGCCATCTGTTTAGCGTCGATTAGCGGGAGGGCCTTTGCCGACGAGCAGTACTTC.

This clonotype was counted between two and nine times. The gene calls are TRBV18 and TRBJ2-4, with D perhaps given as TRBD1 or TRBD2 (5 bases each). V lost 2 bases, J lost 2 bases, and 7 bases lay in between. The CDR3 covers 14 residues. Germline V CDR1 and CDR2: KGHSH, LQKENI. In DNA, the CDR3 is TGTGCCAGCTCACCAGGGGGACCCAAAAACATTCAGTACTTC. The encoded protein is CASSPGGPKNIQYF.

The chain couples TRBV2 to TRBJ2-7, with TRBD2 as a possible D gene (6 bases). This CDR3 is built from 14 residues. Germline V CDR1 and CDR2: SNHLY, FYNNEI. The V gene lost 5 bases and the J gene lost 0 bases, with 11 bases spanning the gap. CDR3 in amino acids: CASSRDFSSYEQYF. Here the CDR3 DNA reads TGTGCCAGCAGTAGGGACTTTAGCTCCTACGAGCAGTACTTC.

The table lists this clonotype with a few counts. The CDR3 nucleotides are TGCGCCAGCAGCTCGGGGGACTACAGTGGGCAGTACGTC. Amino acids: CASSSGDYSGQYV. The chain carries TRBV5-1 and TRBJ2-7; 7 positions agree with TRBD2. The J segment lost 9 bases and the V segment lost 3 bases, leaving 9 bases of the junction unmatched. Germline V gene sequence: CDR1 SGHRS, CDR2 YFSETQ. This CDR3 region has 13 residues.

There are a few counts of this clonotype. This sequence joins TRBV4-1 and TRBJ2-1; the D is unclear. This CDR3 is 16 amino acids long. The germline V gene has CDR1 MGHRA and CDR2 YSYEKL. With 0 bases removed from V and 0 bases from J, the gap between germline ends came to 9 bases. For the CDR3, the DNA is TGCGCCAGCAGCCAAGATACGGTAAGCTCCTACAATGAGCAGTTCTTC. This codes for CASSQDTVSSYNEQFF.